The 9 T cell receptor beta chains reported below all come from one sample, sequenced in a study of regulatory T cells in long-lasting Graves disease. The sample's time point: persistent/refractory GD, antithyroid drugs over 5 years with positive TRAb. PBMC RNA was the source of the TCR library. Through Arm-PCR of CDR3 regions and iRepertoire HTBI primers, TCR beta libraries were built. TCRdb fed the multiplex PCR reads into MiXCR, producing one record per CDR3 protein. The sample records approximately 500,000 distinct CDR3 sequences, 20% to 25% being singletons. The sample was peripheral blood mononuclear cells (PBMCs), taken when the disease was refractory, from a patient treated with antithyroid drugs. The receptor source for this set is a female donor with Graves disease.

V usage is TRBV19 and J usage is TRBJ1-2; D unresolved. Germline CDR1 reads LNHDA; CDR2 reads SQIVND (reference sequence). CDR3 length equals 15 residues. Deletions cut 0 bases from V and 0 bases from J, with 8 bases between. Here the CDR3 reads CASSIERRPNYGYTF. CDR3 DNA: TGTGCCAGTAGTATAGAGCGGCGTCCTAACTATGGCTACACCTTC.

This clonotype has at least ten counts. The chain joins TRBV28 to TRBJ1-1; D unclear. CDR1 is MDHEN and CDR2 is SYDVKM in the germline V gene. This CDR3 has 14 amino acids. V lost 6 bases and J lost 0, with 11 bases in between. DNA of the CDR3: TGTGCCAGCAGCATGAGGTCGGTGAACACTGAAGCTTTCTTT. Protein sequence: CASSMRSVNTEAFF. The full variable domain, rest sourced from reference TRBV28 and TRBJ1-1, is DVKVTQSSRYLVKRTGEKVFLECVQDMDHENMFWYRQDPGLGLRLIYFSYDVKMKEKGDIPEGYSVSREKKERFSLILESASTNQTSMYLCASSMRSVNTEAFFGQGTRLTVV.

CDR3 in DNA: TGTGCCAGCAGCCCGTTCGTGGGGGGTGGCTACACCTTC. Protein: CASSPFVGGGYTF. The rearrangement links TRBV3-1 to TRBJ1-2; tentative D call: TRBD1 (5 bases). Trimming took off 4 bases at V and 7 bases at J, with 13 bases between the two ends. Germline assignment: CDR1 LGHDT and CDR2 YNNKEL (reference sequence). The CDR3 has 13 residues. Filled out from reference TRBV3-1 and TRBJ1-2, the complete variable domain reads DTAVSQTPKYLVTQMGNDKSIKCEQNLGHDTMYWYKQDSKKFLKIMFSYNNKELIINETVPNRFSPKSPDKAHLNLHINSLELGDSAVYFCASSPFVGGGYTFGSGTRLTVV.

This clonotype has a count of ten or more. V gene TRBV6-1 combines with J gene TRBJ1-6; D is undetermined. The CDR3 totals 17 residues. V was pared by 2 bases and J by 0 bases, with 11 bases between. Per the germline V gene, CDR1 is MNHNS and CDR2 is SASEGT. In DNA form, the CDR3 reads TGTGCCAGCAGTGAAAGGCGCAGGAGCTCCTATAATTCACCCCTCCACTTT. Its translation: CASSERRRSSYNSPLHF.

This chain joins TRBV27 and TRBJ1-5; TRBD1 matches 8 bases. CDR3 size: 14 residues. Germline V gene lookup returns CDR1 MNHEY and CDR2 SMNVEV (reference sequence). Trimming removed 4 bases from V and 4 bases from J; junction bases left unmatched: 3. The CDR3 spells CASSWTGWNQPQHF. The CDR3 DNA follows: TGTGCCAGCAGTTGGACAGGGTGGAATCAGCCCCAGCATTTT.

This clonotype was found many times. The chain links TRBV7-9 to TRBJ2-5, with D tentatively TRBD2 (5 bases). Germline loops: CDR1 SEHNR, CDR2 FQNEAQ (reference sequence). Trimming took off 1 base at V and 5 bases at J, with 8 bases between the two ends. CDR3 length: 13 amino acids. This CDR3 is CASSLGGRETQYF. Here the CDR3 DNA reads TGTGCCAGCAGCTTAGGAGGGCGGGAGACCCAGTACTTC. Full variable domain (rest looked up from reference TRBV7-9 and TRBJ2-5): DTGVSQNPRHKITKRGQNVTFRCDPISEHNRLYWYRQTLGQGPEFLTYFQNEAQLEKSRLLSDRFSAERPKGSFSTLEIQRTEQGDSAMYLCASSLGGRETQYFGPGTRLLVL.

Concerning this clonotype: A much larger clone differs from this one at a single base, so this may be a read error. The J gene is TRBJ2-7, the V gene TRBV15; 12 positions agree with TRBD1. CDR1 is LNHNV, CDR2 YYDKDF, per germline (reference sequence). The CDR3 runs to 14 residues. The CDR3 loop is CATNRGTGGDEQYF. The CDR3, as DNA: TGTGCCACCAACAGAGGGACAGGGGGCGACGAGCAGTACTTC.

This clonotype was counted many times. V usage is TRBV28 and J usage is TRBJ2-7; the match to TRBD2 covers 10 bases. Germline V gene sequence: CDR1 MDHEN, CDR2 SYDVKM. The CDR3 spans 17 residues. With V trimmed by 3 bases and J by 2 bases, 10 bases remained unmatched. The CDR3 spells CASSFGASGGVTYEQYF. The CDR3 DNA follows: TGTGCCAGCAGTTTCGGGGCTAGCGGGGGAGTTACCTACGAGCAGTACTTC.

This clonotype has at least ten counts. The J gene is TRBJ1-5, the V gene TRBV28; tentative D call: TRBD1 (6 bases). Germline CDR1 and CDR2: MDHEN and SYDVKM. The ends were cut back, 6 bases at V and 3 bases at J, with 15 bases in the middle. This CDR3 spans 15 amino acids. CDR3 DNA sequence: TGTGCCAGCAGGCCCTCCGGGGGCCACAATCAGCCCCAGCATTTT. Residues: CASRPSGGHNQPQHF.